Each of the 31 T cell receptor beta chains below was sequenced from the same sample in a study of cytomegalovirus exposure and HLA in healthy donors. Use of 60 Vbeta and 13 Jbeta primers characterized the PCR. TCRdb's copy holds only in-frame clones and misses some; the assay was immunoSEQ multiplex PCR. This repertoire includes roughly 40,000 clones. Sample: PBMCs. These receptors all come from a male donor in good health and CMV-seronegative.

The genes are TRBV5-1 and TRBJ1-1; TRBD1 agrees at 7 bases. The CDR3 has 14 amino acids. V was clipped by 4 bases and J by 2 bases; unmatched bases: 5. CDR1 is SGHRS and CDR2 is YFSETQ in the germline V gene. Here the CDR3 DNA reads TGCGCCAGCAGCGAACAGGGGTTTAACACTGAAGCTTTCTTT. Its translation is CASSEQGFNTEAFF.

The chain combines TRBV27 with TRBJ2-1; TRBD2 matches at 8 bases. CDR3 length: 18 amino acids. Germline-derived CDR1 and CDR2 are MNHEY and SMNVEV (reference sequence). Losses at the gene ends were 3 bases for V and 7 bases for J; bases not matched to a gene: 17. CDR3 sequence: CASSFDLPIRGGRNEQFF. Written as DNA, the CDR3 is TGTGCCAGCAGTTTCGATCTCCCCATACGGGGGGGCAGGAATGAGCAGTTCTTC.

The chain combines TRBV19 with TRBJ2-7; TRBD2 might be the D (6 bases). The CDR3 runs 13 residues. The germline V and J ends were trimmed by 9 bases and 3 bases, with 15 bases remaining between them. Per germline, CDR1 LNHDA and CDR2 SQIVND (reference sequence). CDR3 residues: CASQEGPLYEQYF. DNA of the CDR3: TGTGCCAGCCAGGAGGGGCCCCTCTACGAGCAGTACTTC.

DNA of the CDR3: TGTGCCAGCAGCCCCCGGACAGGGACTGGAGATACGCAGTATTTT. Protein product: CASSPRTGTGDTQYF. The rearrangement uses TRBV5-4 and TRBJ2-3; 8 nucleotides line up with TRBD1. Per the germline V gene, CDR1 is SGHNT and CDR2 is YYREEE (reference sequence). The CDR3 is 15 residues long. With V trimmed by 4 bases and J by 5 bases, 9 bases remained unmatched.

The chain carries TRBV5-1 and TRBJ2-7; no clear D gene. Trimming removed 2 bases from V and 1 base from J, with 16 bases in between. This CDR3 comprises 16 residues. Germline V gene data show CDR1 as SGHRS and CDR2 as YFSETQ. The CDR3 here is CASSFGPDVASYEQYF. CDR3 DNA: TGCGCCAGCAGCTTTGGGCCCGATGTCGCGTCCTACGAGCAGTACTTC.

The chain recombines TRBV7-9 with TRBJ2-7; TRBD1 matches at 7 bases. CDR1 SEHNR and CDR2 FQNEAQ come from the germline V gene (reference sequence). With V trimmed by 8 bases and J by 5 bases, 6 bases remained unmatched. There are 12 residues in the CDR3. The CDR3 sequence: CASETGRNEQYF. The CDR3 nucleotides are TGTGCCAGCGAGACAGGGCGCAACGAGCAGTACTTC.

This chain connects TRBV6-7 to TRBJ2-3; 9 positions match TRBD1. TRBV6-7 is labeled an ORF, and its function is uncertain. There are 16 residues in the CDR3. J lost 3 bases, V lost 2 bases, and 6 bases had no gene match. In nucleotides, the CDR3 is TGTGCCAGCAGTTACCACGGGACAGGGAGGACAGATACGCAGTATTTT. Translation: CASSYHGTGRTDTQYF.

V gene TRBV27 combines with J gene TRBJ1-5, with a weak D call TRBD1 (5 bases). The CDR3 length is 13 residues. From germline, CDR1 is MNHEY and CDR2 SMNVEV (reference sequence). Trimming removed 3 bases at V and 5 bases at J, with 8 bases between. The CDR3, as DNA: TGTGCCAGCAGTTTGGTCAGGGATCAGCCCCAGCATTTT. Translating gives CASSLVRDQPQHF.

This chain joins TRBV28 and TRBJ1-2; D is possibly TRBD1 (5 bases). V was clipped by 1 base and J by 5 bases, with 8 bases between them. The CDR3 spans 13 residues. From germline, CDR1 is MDHEN and CDR2 SYDVKM. Here the CDR3 reads CASSLSGLYGYTF. CDR3 DNA sequence: TGTGCCAGCAGTTTATCGGGACTATATGGCTACACCTTC.

The chain uses TRBV7-9 and TRBJ1-2, with D possibly TRBD1 on 6 matching bases. Germline V gene lookup returns CDR1 SEHNR and CDR2 FQNEAQ (reference sequence). This CDR3 spans 13 amino acids. Deletions cut 6 bases from V and 8 bases from J, with 16 bases between. The CDR3 is CASRGSGGHGYTF. The CDR3 nucleotides read TGTGCCAGCAGGGGATCGGGGGGACACGGCTACACCTTC.

V is TRBV2 and J is TRBJ2-7; no firm D call. The CDR3 runs 14 residues. From germline, CDR1 is SNHLY and CDR2 FYNNEI. The germline V and J ends were trimmed by 3 bases and 0 bases, with 9 bases remaining between them. The CDR3 protein is CASSELGVSYEQYF. In DNA form, the CDR3 reads TGTGCCAGCAGTGAGCTCGGAGTCTCCTACGAGCAGTACTTC. Complete variable domain (other parts from reference TRBV2 and TRBJ2-7): EPEVTQTPSHQVTQMGQEVILRCVPISNHLYFYWYRQILGQKVEFLVSFYNNEISEKSEIFDDQFSVERPDGSNFTLKIRSTKLEDSAMYFCASSELGVSYEQYFGPGTRLTVT.

The chain couples TRBV6-1 to TRBJ1-4; D gene unclear. Germline values: CDR1 MNHNS, CDR2 SASEGT. The CDR3 length is 14 residues. Trimming took 10 bases from V and 4 from J, leaving 16 bases between them. As DNA, the CDR3 is TGTGCCACGGACCGGGGAGGGCATAATGAAAAACTGTTTTTT. It codes for CATDRGGHNEKLFF.

On this clone itself: An end of the junction does not agree with germline; a read error may underlie this. The rearrangement joins TRBV6-6 to TRBJ2-1; D unresolved. Germline values: CDR1 MNHNY, CDR2 SVGAGI (reference sequence). The CDR3 length is 13 residues. DNA of the CDR3: TGTGCCAGCAGTTACCCTAGTGGAAATGGGCAGTTCTTC. Protein: CASSYPSGNGQFF.

CDR3: CASSLRGVGYTF. CDR3 DNA: TGTGCCAGCAGTCTTAGGGGCGTAGGCTACACCTTC. The chain uses TRBV6-5 and TRBJ1-2, with D possibly TRBD1 on 5 matching bases. Germline values: CDR1 MNHEY, CDR2 SVGAGI. CDR3 length: 12 residues. Trimming removed 5 bases at V and 8 bases at J, with 12 bases between.

The chain has TRBV5-6 and TRBJ1-1; TRBD1 might be the D (6 bases). Germline loops: CDR1 SGHDT, CDR2 YYEEEE. The CDR3 length is 15 residues. Trimming pared 2 bases from V and 3 bases from J, leaving 14 bases between. CDR3 amino acids: CASSFVQGTDTEAFF. The CDR3 nucleotides read TGTGCCAGCAGCTTTGTACAGGGTACGGACACTGAAGCTTTCTTT.

The chain recombines TRBV5-4 with TRBJ2-1, with 14 bases aligning to TRBD2. The germline CDR1 and CDR2 sequences are SGHNT and YYREEE (reference sequence). Trimming removed 4 bases from V and 9 bases from J; junction bases left unmatched: 6. CDR3 length equals 15 residues. The CDR3 DNA reads TGTGCCAGCAGCGACGGACTAGCGGGGGGAAGTGAGCAGTTCTTC. It yields the protein CASSDGLAGGSEQFF. The entire variable domain, with the rest obtained from reference TRBV5-4 and TRBJ2-1, is as follows: ETGVTQSPTHLIKTRGQQVTLRCSSQSGHNTVSWYQQALGQGPQFIFQYYREEENGRGNFPPRFSGLQFPNYSSELNVNALELDDSALYLCASSDGLAGGSEQFFGPGTRLTVL.

The chain has TRBV5-1 and TRBJ1-4; a possible D gene is TRBD1 (5 bases). Germline CDR1 SGHRS, CDR2 YFSETQ. V was pared by 3 bases and J by 8 bases, with 14 bases between. The CDR3 loop spans 14 amino acids. This CDR3 is CASSSGLVGEKLFF. The CDR3 coding sequence is TGCGCCAGCAGCTCAGGGTTAGTTGGGGAAAAACTGTTTTTT. The whole variable domain, filled in from reference TRBV5-1 and TRBJ1-4, reads KAGVTQTPRYLIKTRGQQVTLSCSPISGHRSVSWYQQTPGQGLQFLFEYFSETQRNKGNFPGRFSGRQFSNSRSEMNVSTLELGDSALYLCASSSGLVGEKLFFGSGTQLSVL.

The chain uses TRBV9 and TRBJ1-6, with 10 nucleotides matching TRBD1. V trimming: 3 bases; J trimming: 7 bases; junction bases outside the gene matches: 7. Germline-derived CDR1 and CDR2 are SGDLS and YYNGEE. The CDR3 extends over 16 amino acids. The CDR3 DNA follows: TGTGCCAGCAGCGGGGGGGGACAGGGGTACAATTCACCCCTCCACTTT. Protein: CASSGGGQGYNSPLHF.

The V gene is TRBV29-1, the J gene TRBJ1-1; 7 nucleotides match TRBD1. The ends lost 5 bases at V and 0 bases at J; junction bases unmatched: 3. CDR3 length: 13 residues. CDR1 and CDR2 from the germline V gene are SQVTM and ANQGSEA. The CDR3 DNA is TGCAGCGTTACGGGACAGATGAACACTGAAGCTTTCTTT. Translation gives CSVTGQMNTEAFF.

V usage is TRBV19 and J usage is TRBJ2-7; TRBD1 matches at 8 bases. Germline lookup yields CDR1 LNHDA and CDR2 SQIVND (reference sequence). The CDR3 extends over 13 amino acids. The V segment lost 4 bases and the J segment 6 bases; nucleotides outside the gene matches: 5. The CDR3 DNA sequence: TGTGCCAGTAGTACAACCGACAGGGGCGAGCAGTACTTC. Translated: CASSTTDRGEQYF.

The chain employs TRBV5-1 and TRBJ2-1, with 9 bases fitting TRBD2. Germline trimming cut 1 base from V and 7 bases from J; bases unmatched to any gene: 3. The CDR3 totals 14 residues. Germline CDR1 SGHRS, CDR2 YFSETQ. Written as DNA, the CDR3 is TGCGCCAGCAGCTTGCGCGGGGGGGCTAATGAGCAGTTCTTC. This codes for CASSLRGGANEQFF.

The chain combines TRBV7-2 with TRBJ2-5; 9 bases match TRBD2. The CDR3 is 13 amino acids. J gave up 4 bases and V 5 bases, and 2 bases lay outside the gene matches. CDR1 SGHTA and CDR2 FQGNSA come from the germline V gene. The CDR3 here is CASSRGGGETQYF. CDR3 coding DNA: TGTGCCAGCAGCCGCGGGGGGGGAGAGACCCAGTACTTC.

The chain joins TRBV11-3 to TRBJ2-2; the D gene is possibly TRBD2 (5 bases). The CDR3 consists of 13 residues. Deletions cut 3 bases from V and 6 bases from J, with 8 bases between. Germline CDR1 and CDR2: SGHNT and YENEEA. CDR3 amino acids: CASSFRGSGELFF. CDR3 nucleotides: TGTGCCAGCAGCTTTCGGGGATCCGGGGAGCTGTTTTTT. Filled out from reference TRBV11-3 and TRBJ2-2, the complete variable domain reads EAGVVQSPRYKIIEKKQPVAFWCNPISGHNTLYWYLQNLGQGPELLIRYENEEAVDDSQLPKDRFSAERLKGVDSTLKIQPAELGDSAVYLCASSFRGSGELFFGEGSRLTVL.

The CDR3, as DNA: TGTGCCAGCAGAGCGGACAGGGCATACTCCTACGAGCAGTACTTC. It is translated as CASRADRAYSYEQYF. This chain links TRBV6-5 with TRBJ2-7; the match to TRBD1 covers 8 bases. Germline V gene data show CDR1 as MNHEY and CDR2 as SVGAGI. The trim removed 6 bases at V and 0 bases at J, leaving 7 bases unmatched. The CDR3 consists of 15 residues.

The rearrangement joins TRBV13 to TRBJ2-7; TRBD2 matches at 8 bases. J gave up 1 base and V 3 bases, and 5 bases lay outside the gene matches. The CDR3 runs 15 residues. Per germline, CDR1 PRHDT and CDR2 FYEKMQ (reference sequence). In DNA form, the CDR3 reads TGTGCCAGCAGCTTGCGGCGGGGGGATTCCTACGAGCAGTACTTC. Its translation: CASSLRRGDSYEQYF.

The chain carries TRBV2 and TRBJ1-1, with a tentative D call TRBD1 (5 bases). Germline CDR1 SNHLY, CDR2 FYNNEI. V was trimmed by 3 bases and J by 11 bases, leaving 13 bases between them. The CDR3 consists of 12 residues. The CDR3 coding sequence is TGTGCCAGCAGTGAGGACAACCGATACGCTTTCTTT. This translates into CASSEDNRYAFF.

This chain joins TRBV19 and TRBJ2-5; TRBD1 agrees at 7 bases. This CDR3 is built from 15 residues. Germline CDR1 is LNHDA and CDR2 is SQIVND (reference sequence). After removal of 5 bases from V and 3 bases from J, the junction contained 9 bases not matched to a gene. CDR3 amino acids: CASSVTGVGKETQYF. Here the CDR3 DNA reads TGTGCCAGTAGTGTCACAGGGGTTGGAAAAGAGACCCAGTACTTC.

The CDR3 spells CAISGTRKDYEQYF. CDR3 in DNA: TGTGCCATCAGTGGGACACGGAAGGACTACGAGCAGTACTTC. The rearrangement links TRBV10-3 to TRBJ2-7; maybe TRBD1 (5 bases). The CDR3 is 14 residues long. Germline V CDR1 and CDR2: ENHRY, SYGVKD. Trimming took 4 bases from V and 3 from J, leaving 13 bases between them.

This sequence joins TRBV18 and TRBJ1-4; 10 nucleotides align to TRBD1. Per the germline V gene, CDR1 is KGHSH and CDR2 is LQKENI. The CDR3 is 17 residues long. V was clipped by 2 bases and J by 1 base; unmatched bases: 4. In DNA form, the CDR3 reads TGTGCCAGCTCACCAGGAGGACAGGGGGAAACTAATGAAAAACTGTTTTTT. Encoded protein: CASSPGGQGETNEKLFF.

The chain employs TRBV7-8 and TRBJ1-3; tentative D call: TRBD1 (5 bases). The V end lost 5 bases, the J end lost 2 bases, and 13 bases lay between the germline ends. CDR3 size: 15 residues. Germline V gives CDR1 SGHVS, CDR2 FQNEAQ. CDR3 sequence: CASSGKGRAGNTIYF. The CDR3 nucleotides read TGTGCCAGCAGCGGGAAAGGCAGGGCTGGAAACACCATATATTTT.

This chain joins TRBV19 and TRBJ1-5; TRBD1 might be the D (5 bases). Trimming left V 9 bases short and J 7 bases short, with 13 bases between. Germline CDR1 LNHDA, CDR2 SQIVND (reference sequence). The CDR3 runs 12 residues. CDR3 region: CASEQVPQPQHF. The CDR3 nucleotides are TGTGCCAGCGAACAGGTTCCGCAGCCCCAGCATTTT.